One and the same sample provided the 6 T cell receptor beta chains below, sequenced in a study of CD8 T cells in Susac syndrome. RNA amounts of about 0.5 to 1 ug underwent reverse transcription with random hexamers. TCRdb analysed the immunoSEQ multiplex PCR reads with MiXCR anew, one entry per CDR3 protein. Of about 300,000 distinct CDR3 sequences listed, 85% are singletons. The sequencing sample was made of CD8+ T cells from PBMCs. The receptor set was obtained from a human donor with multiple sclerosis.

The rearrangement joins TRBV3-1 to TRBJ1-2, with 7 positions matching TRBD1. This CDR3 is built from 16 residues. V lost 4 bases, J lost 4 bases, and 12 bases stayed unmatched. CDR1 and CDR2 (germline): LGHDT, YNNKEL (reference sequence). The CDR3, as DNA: TGTGCCAGCAGCCGAGCTGCGGGGGAGGGGGCCTATGGCTACACCTTC. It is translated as CASSRAAGEGAYGYTF. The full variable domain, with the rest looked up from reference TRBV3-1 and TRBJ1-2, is DTAVSQTPKYLVTQMGNDKSIKCEQNLGHDTMYWYKQDSKKFLKIMFSYNNKELIINETVPNRFSPKSPDKAHLNLHINSLELGDSAVYFCASSRAAGEGAYGYTFGSGTRLTVV.

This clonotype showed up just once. This CDR3 is CASSQVANRDRDEKLFF. The CDR3 region has the DNA TGCGCCAGCAGCCAAGTCGCGAACCGGGACAGGGACGAAAAACTGTTTTTT. The rearrangement links TRBV4-1 to TRBJ1-4, with TRBD1 matching over 9 bases. V trimming: 1 base; J trimming: 8 bases; junction bases outside the gene matches: 11. The CDR3 is made up of 17 amino acids. Germline assignment: CDR1 MGHRA and CDR2 YSYEKL.

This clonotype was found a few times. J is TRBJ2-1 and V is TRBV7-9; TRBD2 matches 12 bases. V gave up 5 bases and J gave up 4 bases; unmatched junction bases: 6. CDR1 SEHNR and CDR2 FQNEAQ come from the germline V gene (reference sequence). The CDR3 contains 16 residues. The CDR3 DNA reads TGTGCCAGCAGCCCGCGACTAGCGGGAGTGTACAATGAGCAGTTCTTC. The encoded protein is CASSPRLAGVYNEQFF.

The CDR3 sequence is CASSEARGGAGGTGELFF. CDR3 sequence (DNA): TGTGCCAGCAGTGAAGCGCGAGGGGGCGCCGGGGGCACCGGGGAGCTGTTTTTT. This chain links TRBV2 with TRBJ2-2; D possibly corresponds to TRBD1 (7 bases). Germline-derived CDR1 and CDR2 are SNHLY and FYNNEI. V gave up 0 bases and J gave up 4 bases, with 18 bases separating them. This CDR3 region has 18 residues.

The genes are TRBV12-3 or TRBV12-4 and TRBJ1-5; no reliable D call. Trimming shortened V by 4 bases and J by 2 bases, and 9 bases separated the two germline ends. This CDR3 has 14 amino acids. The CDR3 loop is CASSSRDRNQPQHF. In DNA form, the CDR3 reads TGTGCCAGCAGTTCTCGGGATCGCAATCAGCCCCAGCATTTT.

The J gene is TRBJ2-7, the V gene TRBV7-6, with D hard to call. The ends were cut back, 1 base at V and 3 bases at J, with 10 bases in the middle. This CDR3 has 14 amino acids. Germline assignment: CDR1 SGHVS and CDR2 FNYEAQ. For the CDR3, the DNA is TGTGCCAGCAGCTTAGTTGCAGAAAACTACGAGCAGTACTTC. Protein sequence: CASSLVAENYEQYF. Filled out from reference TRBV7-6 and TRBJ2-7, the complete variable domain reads GAGVSQSPRYKVTKRGQDVALRCDPISGHVSLYWYRQALGQGPEFLTYFNYEAQQDKSGLPNDRFSAERPEGSISTLTIQRTEQRDSAMYRCASSLVAENYEQYFGPGTRLTVT.